This T cell receptor (beta chain) was obtained from a study of cytotoxic CD8 clonotypes in ibrutinib-treated CLL (dated by TCRdb to the early 2020s). The study in broad terms: The cohort was composed of some ten relapsed/refractory and roughly 16 treatment-naive patients; IGHV unmutated status was identified in 17 patients. Partial responses were observed in approximately 24 patients and complete responses in 2; after a median follow-up of roughly 72 months, remission was maintained in 14 patients and progression was observed in approximately twelve. Response samples were taken after a median of about a year on treatment, ranging from 6 to 36 months. On average, each sample had approximately 280,000 productive templates and tens of thousands of productive rearrangements. Longitudinal samples were available for about 30% of the roughly 90 trial participants. Cryopreserved peripheral blood mononuclear cells were obtained prior to treatment, at the time of response, and at either disease progression or sustained remission. General conclusions and limits of the study: Public clonotypes were rare and either contracted or stayed stable during treatment, and the rise in clonality at ibrutinib response reflected the expansion of private clonotypes. Baseline clonality was found to be higher than that of age-matched healthy donors and was strongly correlated with circulating CD8+ T-cell counts. An increase in clonality was observed at ibrutinib response, with clonality remaining stable during sustained remission and falling back toward baseline at progression. Sampling times were not matched between sustained-remission and progressing patients, and lymph node repertoires were not studied.

The CDR3 numbers 15 residues from cysteine through phenylalanine. The retained sequence is limited to the CDR3, 45 bases, with the frame set at the first base. Trimming costs V 4 bases and J 8 bases, and their ends lie 18 bases apart. The germline V gene (reference sequence) gives CDR1 as PRHDT and CDR2 as FYEKMQ. Approximately 2 micrograms of genomic DNA were extracted from cryopreserved PBMCs for TCR beta library preparation. Longitudinal blood samples from CLL patients on ibrutinib monotherapy were analyzed using high-throughput TCR beta sequencing. The patients took part in an open-label, single-center phase 2 trial of ibrutinib monotherapy. Concerning this clone: The antigen it recognizes is unknown. No qualities accompany the bases; no much larger clone lies one base away.

The goal of deep resolution MiSeq sequencing was a depth between 1 in 1 million and 1 in 200,000 T cells, and coverage averaged 10x per clonotype. The immunoSEQ hsTCRB Kit was used to generate the TCR beta libraries. The authors processed their data as follows. ImmunoSEQ Data Assistant and ImmunoSEQ Analyzer were used for data analysis, and V, D and J genes were assigned according to IMGT definitions. Clonality was computed as one minus normalized Shannon entropy of productive rearrangement frequencies, ranging from 0 to 1. Only overrepresented clonotypes making up at least 0.05% of each patient's repertoire were included in the public clonotype analysis. Some 13 repertoires from age-matched healthy donors, obtained from immuneACCESS, served as clonality controls. TCRdb limited this immuneACCESS table to in-frame rearrangements with V and J called. A share of clones is missing; checked studies link under half to unresolved V genes, and the rest is unexplained. The DNA was the basis for D and trimming; V, J and clone size are from that table. The sample records thousands of clones, 60% to 80% of which are singletons. 35% to 45% of the sample is taken by the ten largest.

The sample here was PBMCs, taken before ibrutinib treatment. The TCR originated in a human donor with chronic lymphocytic leukemia. The V and J segments used are TRBV13 and TRBJ2-1; tentative D gene TRBD2, with 5 bases matching. The sequence in DNA is TGTGCCAGCAGCTACCGGGGAATCCCTTCGGATGAGCAGTTCTTC. Its coded protein is CASSYRGIPSDEQFF.